This TCR beta chain derives from a study of Ad26.COV2.S vaccination and SARS-CoV-2 variants. Turning to the study itself: Recipients of Ad26.COV2.S got it intramuscularly, once or twice 56 days apart.

Germline loops: CDR1 MNHEY, CDR2 SVGAGI. This CDR3 spans 13 amino acids. Trimming removed 6 bases from V and 7 bases from J, with 10 bases in between. This clone showed up just a few times. Antigen specificity is unknown. Assay used: immunoSEQ multiplex PCR; TCRdb lists only in-frame clones, some missing. Of 400,000 to 500,000 clones listed, roughly 89% are singletons. Study-wide results and limits: TCR breadth and depth estimates may have understated total T cell responses.

Treatment: roughly 18 received Ad26.COV2.S at low or high dose, single or two shots; a few received placebo; per-sample allocation not given. Each sample was drawn 63 days after the first injection (of vaccine or placebo). The chain carries TRBV6-5 and TRBJ1-6; D remains ambiguous. This sample comprised peripheral blood, obtained in a trial of Ad26.COV2.S vaccine versus placebo. The TCR originated in a person aged 18 to 59 who received the Ad26.COV2.S COVID-19 vaccine or a placebo. The CDR3 nucleotides read TGTGCCAGCAGGCTCCCACCCAATTCACCCCTCCACTTT. Protein product: CASRLPPNSPLHF.